The sequence of this T cell receptor beta chain was determined in a study of blood T cell repertoires in COVID-19. Overall study: There were acute and convalescent COVID-19 samples, and they came from the United States, Italy and Spain. T cells, B-cell-depleted T cells, or PBMCs supplied cDNA or gDNA.

Source study methods: How many nucleated cells were present was estimated from reference gene primer amplification. The data were produced by immunoSEQ multiplex PCR, yet TCRdb's version contains in-frame clones alone and is incomplete. From that table come the V and J calls and clone size; the DNA was used to work out D and trimming. The sample contains some 70,000 clones, approximately 80% of which appear only once. The CDR3 runs 14 residues. J was trimmed by 2 bases and V by 4 bases; bases with no gene match: 2. Germline assignment: CDR1 SEHNR and CDR2 FQNEAQ (reference sequence). The specimen was peripheral blood. The TCR comes from a woman between 50 and 59 years old with acute or convalescent COVID-19. The V call is TRBV7-9, the J call TRBJ1-3; TRBD1 matches 7 bases. In DNA form, the CDR3 reads TGTGCCAGCAGCTCGGACAGGACTGGAAACACCATATATTTT. This gives the protein CASSSDRTGNTIYF.